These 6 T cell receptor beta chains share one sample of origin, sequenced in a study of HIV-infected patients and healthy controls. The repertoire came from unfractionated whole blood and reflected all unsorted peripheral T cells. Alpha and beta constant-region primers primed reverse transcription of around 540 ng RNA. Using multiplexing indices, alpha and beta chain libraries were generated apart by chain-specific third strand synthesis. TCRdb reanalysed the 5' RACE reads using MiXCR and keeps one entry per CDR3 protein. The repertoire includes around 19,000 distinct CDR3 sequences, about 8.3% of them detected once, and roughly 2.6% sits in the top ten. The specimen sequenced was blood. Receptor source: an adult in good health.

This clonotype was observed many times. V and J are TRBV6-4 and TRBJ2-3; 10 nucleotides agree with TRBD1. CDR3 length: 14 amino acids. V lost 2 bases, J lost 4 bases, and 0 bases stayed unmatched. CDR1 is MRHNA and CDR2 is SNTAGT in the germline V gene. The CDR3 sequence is CASSDGTGADTQYF. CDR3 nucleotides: TGTGCCAGCAGTGACGGGACAGGGGCAGATACGCAGTATTTT.

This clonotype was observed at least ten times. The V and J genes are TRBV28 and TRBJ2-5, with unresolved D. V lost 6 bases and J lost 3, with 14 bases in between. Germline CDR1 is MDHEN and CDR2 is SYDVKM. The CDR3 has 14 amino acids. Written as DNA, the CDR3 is TGTGCCAGCAGCCTCTCGGGCGCAAAAGAGACCCAGTACTTC. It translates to CASSLSGAKETQYF.

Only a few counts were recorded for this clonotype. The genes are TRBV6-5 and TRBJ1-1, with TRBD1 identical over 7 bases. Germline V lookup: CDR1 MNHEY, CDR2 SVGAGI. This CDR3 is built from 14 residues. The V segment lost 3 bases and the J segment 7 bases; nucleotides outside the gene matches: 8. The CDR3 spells CASSYDQGDREAFF. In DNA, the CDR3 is TGTGCCAGCAGTTATGACCAGGGGGATCGTGAAGCTTTCTTT.

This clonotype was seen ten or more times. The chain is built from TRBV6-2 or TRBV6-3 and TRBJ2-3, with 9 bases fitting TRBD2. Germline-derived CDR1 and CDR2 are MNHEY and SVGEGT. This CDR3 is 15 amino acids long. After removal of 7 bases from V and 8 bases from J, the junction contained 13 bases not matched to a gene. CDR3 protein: CASMGAGGPVVTQYF. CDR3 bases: TGTGCCAGCATGGGAGCGGGGGGACCCGTTGTTACGCAGTATTTT.

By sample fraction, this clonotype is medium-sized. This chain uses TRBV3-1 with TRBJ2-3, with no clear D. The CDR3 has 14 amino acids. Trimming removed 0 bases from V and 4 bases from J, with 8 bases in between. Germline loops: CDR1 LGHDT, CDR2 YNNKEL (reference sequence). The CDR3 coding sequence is TGTGCCAGCAGCCAAGATCAGAGAGCAGATACGCAGTATTTT. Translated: CASSQDQRADTQYF.

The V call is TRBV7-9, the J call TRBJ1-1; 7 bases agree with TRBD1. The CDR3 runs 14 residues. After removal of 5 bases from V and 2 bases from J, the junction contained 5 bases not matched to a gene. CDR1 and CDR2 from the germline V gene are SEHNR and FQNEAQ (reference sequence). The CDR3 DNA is TGTGCCAGCAGCCCCAGGACAGGAAACACTGAAGCTTTCTTT. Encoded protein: CASSPRTGNTEAFF.